A single TCR beta chain is shown here with its context. Only in-frame clones appear in the TCRdb table, and some are missing; sequencing was by immunoSEQ multiplex PCR. Of about 60,000 clones in the sample, about 89% were seen once. This CDR3 spans 16 amino acids. Germline V CDR1 and CDR2: MNHEY, SVGAGI. The V and J ends lost 4 bases and 6 bases respectively, with 18 bases between them. This sample stems from a study of OX40 agonist ivuxolimab in advanced cancers. Across the study: The study reported partial responses in three patients: one hepatocellular carcinoma, two cutaneous melanoma.

The V gene is TRBV6-5, the J gene TRBJ2-2, with D perhaps matching TRBD1 (6 bases). The sample here was CD4+ or CD8+ T cells sorted from blood, taken in a trial of the OX40 agonist ivuxolimab. This TCR derives from an adult with an advanced solid tumor such as melanoma, head and neck, liver or kidney cancer. CDR3 bases: TGTGCCAGCAGTTTAGAACCCCAGGGGCTAGCCGGGGAGCTGTTTTTT. Amino acid sequence: CASSLEPQGLAGELFF.